The 19 T cell receptor beta chains presented below share a single source sample, sequenced in a study of Ad26.COV2.S vaccination and SARS-CoV-2 variants. Repertoires were generated with immunoSEQ multiplex PCR, while TCRdb's copy carries only in-frame clones and drops some. Among over 400,000 clones listed, roughly 88% were seen once. Specified treatment: about 20 received Ad26.COV2.S at low or high dose, single or two shots; about five received placebo; per-sample allocation not given. At day 63 after the first vaccine or placebo injection, samples were drawn. The material was peripheral blood, obtained in a trial of Ad26.COV2.S vaccine versus placebo. These receptors were collected from a person aged 18-65 years who received the Ad26.COV2.S COVID-19 vaccine or a placebo.

The V gene is TRBV6-5, the J gene TRBJ1-1, with 7 positions matching TRBD1. From germline, CDR1 is MNHEY and CDR2 SVGAGI. Trimming at V came to 6 bases and at J to 3 bases, leaving 7 bases not matched to a gene. This CDR3 region has 14 residues. The CDR3 loop reads CASSRTGGDTEAFF. The CDR3 bases are TGTGCCAGCAGCAGGACAGGTGGGGACACTGAAGCTTTCTTT.

The V call is TRBV12-2, the J call TRBJ2-1; TRBD2, the D gene given by the table, was not confirmed from the DNA. TRBV12-2 is a documented pseudogene. The CDR3 is made up of 20 amino acids. The CDR3 loop reads CASRLATPPTSGRAYNEQFF. The CDR3 DNA reads as TGTGCAAGTCGCTTAGCGACCCCTCCGACTAGCGGGAGAGCGTACAATGAGCAGTTCTTC.

This sequence joins TRBV7-9 and TRBJ2-3, with 9 positions matching TRBD2. V lost 6 bases and J lost 2; bases outside the gene matches: 3. The CDR3 contains 14 residues. Germline V gene sequence: CDR1 SEHNR, CDR2 FQNEAQ (reference sequence). CDR3 sequence (DNA): TGTGCCAGCAGAGTAGCGGGAGTCACAGATACGCAGTATTTT. Residues: CASRVAGVTDTQYF.

In its sample, this clone was seen once. The chain couples TRBV19 to TRBJ2-1, with D possibly TRBD1 on 6 matching bases. V dropped 4 bases and J dropped 7 bases, with 11 bases sitting between them. Germline-derived CDR1 and CDR2 are LNHDA and SQIVND (reference sequence). This CDR3 contains 13 residues. The DNA for the CDR3 is TGTGCCAGTAGTACTATGAGGGGGAATGAGCAGTTCTTC. It translates to CASSTMRGNEQFF.

This chain uses TRBV7-2 with TRBJ2-7; 7 nucleotides align to TRBD2. Per germline, CDR1 SGHTA and CDR2 FQGNSA. The CDR3 is 15 residues long. The J segment lost 4 bases and the V segment lost 1 base, leaving 7 bases of the junction unmatched. CDR3 nucleotide sequence: TGTGCCAGCAGCTTAGGCGGGAGTGGTCTTTACGAGCAGTACTTC. This gives the protein CASSLGGSGLYEQYF.

The CDR3 region is CASPRGVLNYGYTF. The CDR3 bases are TGTGCCAGTCCCCGGGGGGTACTTAACTATGGCTACACCTTC. The chain uses TRBV18 and TRBJ1-2, with a weak D call TRBD1 (5 bases). From germline, CDR1 is KGHSH and CDR2 LQKENI. With 9 bases removed from V and 1 base from J, the gap between germline ends came to 15 bases. CDR3 length: 14 amino acids.

This rearrangement joins TRBV15 to TRBJ1-5; D uncertain. Germline V CDR1 and CDR2: LNHNV, YYDKDF (reference sequence). The CDR3 extends over 12 amino acids. The V and J ends lost 2 bases and 4 bases respectively, with 3 bases between them. CDR3 in DNA: TGTGCCACCAGCAGAAGGAATCAGCCCCAGCATTTT. Amino acids: CATSRRNQPQHF. Based on the CDR3 plus reference TRBV15 and TRBJ1-5, the full variable domain is DAMVIQNPRYQVTQFGKPVTLSCSQTLNHNVMYWYQQKSSQAPKLLFHYYDKDFNNEADTPDNFQSRRPNTSFCFLDIRSPGLGDTAMYLCATSRRNQPQHFGDGTRLSIL.

This clone was counted a single time. This chain's CDR3 is CASSLLAGGTDTQYF. DNA of the CDR3: TGTGCCAGCAGCCTACTAGCTGGGGGCACAGATACGCAGTATTTT. The genes are TRBV7-2 and TRBJ2-3; a weak D match, TRBD2 (6 bases). V was cut by 5 bases and J by 1 base, with 13 bases left in between. CDR1 and CDR2 (germline): SGHTA, FQGNSA. The CDR3 loop spans 15 amino acids.

V usage is TRBV30 and J usage is TRBJ2-7; D tentatively fits TRBD1 or TRBD2 (5 bases each). The length of the CDR3 is 14 residues. Looked up from germline, CDR1 is GTSNPN and CDR2 is SVGIG (reference sequence). Trimming took off 2 bases at V and 0 bases at J, with 11 bases between the two ends. The CDR3 DNA is TGTGCCTGGAGTCCGGGACGCAGCTCCTACGAGCAGTACTTC. Protein: CAWSPGRSSYEQYF.

The chain recombines TRBV19 with TRBJ2-1; D unresolved. Germline V lookup: CDR1 LNHDA, CDR2 SQIVND (reference sequence). CDR3 size: 16 residues. V lost 3 bases, J lost 0 bases, and 12 bases lay in between. In DNA, the CDR3 is TGTGCCAGTAGTATTCGACTGGTTAGCTCCTACAATGAGCAGTTCTTC. Protein product: CASSIRLVSSYNEQFF.

On this clone itself: The same CDR3 also results from other DNA sequences found in this sample. The chain joins TRBV5-1 to TRBJ2-7; TRBD2 matches at 7 bases. The CDR3 runs to 15 residues. Looked up from germline, CDR1 is SGHRS and CDR2 is YFSETQ. Trimming at V came to 0 bases and at J to 0 bases, leaving 3 bases not matched to a gene. The CDR3 spells CASSLVGGSSYEQYF. The CDR3 DNA reads as TGCGCCAGCAGCTTGGTAGGCGGGAGCTCCTACGAGCAGTACTTC. The variable domain in full, with the rest retrieved from reference TRBV5-1 and TRBJ2-7, is KAGVTQTPRYLIKTRGQQVTLSCSPISGHRSVSWYQQTPGQGLQFLFEYFSETQRNKGNFPGRFSGRQFSNSRSEMNVSTLELGDSALYLCASSLVGGSSYEQYFGPGTRLTVT.

The chain links TRBV19 to TRBJ2-7; D tentatively fits TRBD1 or TRBD2 (5 bases each). Germline CDR1 is LNHDA and CDR2 is SQIVND (reference sequence). CDR3 length equals 13 residues. V lost 5 bases to trimming and J lost 0 bases, with 8 bases between them. The CDR3 bases are TGTGCCAGTAGTTGGGGACCCTCCTACGAGCAGTACTTC. It yields the protein CASSWGPSYEQYF.

This clone was detected ten times or more. The chain uses TRBV7-2 and TRBJ1-2; D not resolved. The CDR3 has 14 amino acids. Germline assignment: CDR1 SGHTA and CDR2 FQGNSA. With 2 bases removed from V and 4 bases from J, the gap between germline ends came to 11 bases. The chain's CDR3 is CASSLNVAGYGYTF. The DNA for the CDR3 is TGTGCCAGCAGCTTAAACGTGGCAGGCTATGGCTACACCTTC. The variable domain in full, completed from reference TRBV7-2 and TRBJ1-2, reads GAGVSQSPSNKVTEKGKDVELRCDPISGHTALYWYRQSLGQGLEFLIYFQGNSAPDKSGLPSDRFSAERTGGSVSTLTIQRTQQEDSAVYLCASSLNVAGYGYTFGSGTRLTVV.

The chain couples TRBV7-9 to TRBJ2-1; possibly TRBD1 for D (5 bases). Looked up from germline, CDR1 is SEHNR and CDR2 is FQNEAQ (reference sequence). Trimming cost V 5 bases and J 1 base, with 15 bases left between them. The CDR3 consists of 16 residues. This CDR3 is CASSLGLGVSYNEQFF. The CDR3 DNA is TGTGCCAGCAGCCTGGGGCTTGGGGTATCCTACAATGAGCAGTTCTTC.

The chain recombines TRBV28 with TRBJ2-1; weak D call: TRBD2 (5 bases). V lost 3 bases and J 9 bases, leaving 15 bases between the germline ends. This CDR3 region has 14 residues. CDR1 and CDR2 from the germline V gene are MDHEN and SYDVKM. The CDR3 region has the DNA TGTGCCAGCAGTTTCGAGGGAGAAGTCGGTGAGCAGTTCTTC. Translation: CASSFEGEVGEQFF.

The rearrangement links TRBV15 to TRBJ1-5; D unclear. With 4 bases removed from V and 3 bases from J, the gap between germline ends came to 16 bases. Per germline, CDR1 LNHNV and CDR2 YYDKDF (reference sequence). This CDR3 has 16 amino acids. CDR3 in DNA: TGTGCCACCAGCACCGTAACGACCGTAAACAATCAGCCCCAGCATTTT. Its translation: CATSTVTTVNNQPQHF.

J is TRBJ2-1 and V is TRBV27, with D perhaps assigned TRBD1 or TRBD2 (5 bases each). The V gene's germline CDR1 is MNHEY and CDR2 SMNVEV (reference sequence). The CDR3 totals 11 residues. V was cut by 5 bases and J by 13 bases, with 12 bases left in between. This CDR3 is CASSLGTNQFF. The DNA for the CDR3 is TGTGCCAGCAGTCTAGGGACGAATCAGTTCTTC.

V is TRBV19 and J is TRBJ2-1, with a tentative D call TRBD2 (5 bases). In germline, CDR1 is LNHDA, CDR2 SQIVND (reference sequence). The CDR3 consists of 15 residues. V was clipped by 5 bases and J by 7 bases, with 18 bases between them. The CDR3 is CASSGRWRVGNEQFF. As DNA, the CDR3 is TGTGCCAGTAGTGGTCGTTGGCGGGTGGGAAATGAGCAGTTCTTC. The whole variable domain, filled in from reference TRBV19 and TRBJ2-1, reads DGGITQSPKYLFRKEGQNVTLSCEQNLNHDAMYWYRQDPGQGLRLIYYSQIVNDFQKGDIAEGYSVSREKKESFPLTVTSAQKNPTAFYLCASSGRWRVGNEQFFGPGTRLTVL.

The chain combines TRBV5-1 with TRBJ2-5; a weak D match, TRBD2 (5 bases). The germline V gene encodes CDR1 SGHRS and CDR2 YFSETQ. Trimming took off 3 bases at V and 4 bases at J, with 10 bases between the two ends. The CDR3 has 13 residues. The CDR3 reads CASSSSRSETQYF. The CDR3 nucleotides read TGCGCCAGCAGCTCTAGCAGGTCAGAGACCCAGTACTTC.